Described below is a single TCR beta chain sequence and its context. Its specificity is not known. These data belong to a study of CD8+ T cells in alopecia areata. Findings and limits, study-wide: Relative to mice, TCR sharing across patients was less clear, a difference possibly HLA-related.

Isolated RNA was reverse transcribed into cDNA used as the sequencing template. Produced via immunoSEQ multiplex PCR; TCRdb's table is partial and in-frame only. The sample includes under 130,000 clones, 55% of them seen just once. V lost 2 bases and J lost 2, with 10 bases in between. Germline V lookup: CDR1 GTSNPN, CDR2 SVGIG (reference sequence). The CDR3 loop spans 14 amino acids. The clonotype originates from a human donor in good health. The chain couples TRBV30 to TRBJ2-1; the D gene is possibly TRBD1 (6 bases). Sequenced: CD4+ T cells sorted from blood. The CDR3 DNA follows: TGTGCCTGGAGTACAGGGTTACCCTACAATGAGCAGTTCTTC. This sequence encodes CAWSTGLPYNEQFF.